This paragraph reports one TCR beta chain. Followed longitudinally, the Seattle patients had been enrolled during active infection. In the study's own analysis: Amplifying reference gene primers gave estimates of nucleated cell counts. Sequencing was performed with immunoSEQ multiplex PCR; in TCRdb, only in-frame clones are kept and a portion is missing. Clonal size and the V and J genes are those of that table, whereas D and trimming came from the DNA. This sample carries some 180,000 clones, over 80% of them seen once, and the ten largest clones take around 7%. The sample is drawn from a study of blood T cell repertoires in COVID-19. Across the whole study: T cells, B-cell-depleted T cells, or PBMCs supplied cDNA or gDNA.

Germline values: CDR1 LGHNT, CDR2 FRNRAP. J was trimmed by 1 base and V by 5 bases; bases with no gene match: 4. CDR3 size: 15 residues. The source material was peripheral blood. This TCR came from a middle-aged woman with COVID-19, enrolled during active disease. This chain links TRBV12-5 with TRBJ2-5; 10 positions agree with TRBD1. The CDR3 region has the DNA TGTGCTAGTGGTCTGGGACAGGGGCCCCAAGAGACCCAGTACTTC. Translating gives CASGLGQGPQETQYF.